These 7 T cell receptor beta chains originate from one sample sequenced in a study of blood T cell repertoires in COVID-19. Using immunoSEQ multiplex PCR, the repertoire was profiled, and TCRdb retains in-frame clones only, with some absent. The sample gives about 120,000 clones, more than 70% of which show up once; roughly 1.9% is in the top ten. The source material was peripheral blood. The receptors stem from a man aged 70-80 years with acute or convalescent COVID-19.

J is TRBJ2-7 and V is TRBV5-8; 10 positions match TRBD1. The V gene's germline CDR1 is SGHTS and CDR2 YDEGEE. The CDR3 totals 16 residues. Trimming took 7 bases from V and 2 from J; bases not matched to a gene: 12. The CDR3 DNA is TGTGCCAGCCGGGGGGGACAGGGGTTAATTCCCTACGAGCAGTACTTC. It encodes CASRGGQGLIPYEQYF.

The chain couples TRBV7-2 to TRBJ2-5, with D maybe TRBD2 (7 bases). The CDR3 covers 14 residues. Trimming took off 0 bases at V and 5 bases at J, with 10 bases between the two ends. Germline lookup yields CDR1 SGHTA and CDR2 FQGNSA. CDR3 in DNA: TGTGCCAGCAGCTTAGCGGGGGGGCCCGAGACCCAGTACTTC. Its translation is CASSLAGGPETQYF.

Worth noting for this clone: Other DNA sequences in this specimen translate into the identical CDR3. The chain recombines TRBV19 with TRBJ1-4, with 8 bases aligning to TRBD1. This CDR3 comprises 14 residues. Germline CDR1 and CDR2: LNHDA and SQIVND (reference sequence). V gave up 6 bases and J gave up 6 bases; unmatched junction bases: 6. CDR3 amino acids: CASSRTGRDEKLFF. The CDR3 nucleotides are TGTGCCAGTAGCCGGACAGGGAGGGATGAAAAACTGTTTTTT.

J is TRBJ2-7 and V is TRBV6-6; no firm D call. The ends were cut back, 6 bases at V and 3 bases at J, with 15 bases in the middle. This CDR3 has 14 amino acids. Germline CDR1 MNHNY, CDR2 SVGAGI (reference sequence). The CDR3: CASSHRVRFYEQYF. As DNA, the CDR3 is TGTGCCAGCAGCCACCGGGTGCGGTTCTACGAGCAGTACTTC.

This clone has a handful of counts. The chain combines TRBV6-6 with TRBJ1-2; D uncertain. Germline CDR1 reads MNHNY; CDR2 reads SVGAGI (reference sequence). Trimming took 6 bases from V and 4 from J, leaving 12 bases between them. CDR3 length equals 13 residues. CDR3 in amino acids: CASSLAEGYGYTF. As DNA, the CDR3 is TGTGCCAGCAGCCTCGCGGAAGGCTATGGCTACACCTTC.

V is TRBV5-1 and J is TRBJ2-2; no definite D call. Between the trimmed V and J ends, which lost 0 bases and 0 bases, there was a span of 6 bases. CDR3 length equals 15 residues. Germline CDR1 and CDR2: SGHRS and YFSETQ. The CDR3 nucleotides read TGCGCCAGCAGCTTGGGTCTGTCGAACACCGGGGAGCTGTTTTTT. Translating it yields CASSLGLSNTGELFF. Supplemented by reference TRBV5-1 and TRBJ2-2, the full variable domain reads KAGVTQTPRYLIKTRGQQVTLSCSPISGHRSVSWYQQTPGQGLQFLFEYFSETQRNKGNFPGRFSGRQFSNSRSEMNVSTLELGDSALYLCASSLGLSNTGELFFGEGSRLTVL.

The rearrangement joins TRBV2 to TRBJ1-2; D ambiguous. Trimming removed 10 bases at V and 4 bases at J, with 19 bases between. Germline assignment: CDR1 SNHLY and CDR2 FYNNEI. The CDR3 length is 14 residues. This CDR3 reads CAKSGNTESYGYTF. In nucleotides, the CDR3 is TGTGCCAAAAGCGGGAACACAGAGAGCTATGGCTACACCTTC.